Below are 11 T cell receptor beta chains sequenced from a single sample in a study of T cell responses to AZD1222 COVID-19 vaccine (dated by TCRdb to about 2021). Library method: the immunoSEQ multiplex PCR assay. TCRdb limited this immuneACCESS table to in-frame rearrangements with V and J called. A share of clones is missing; checked studies link under half to unresolved V genes, and the rest is unexplained. Present in this sample are 120,000 or so clones, about 87% of which were seen just once. The top ten hold about 5.4% of the sample. The time point label here, explained by the study, means: baseline before first vaccination. The specimen was peripheral blood, collected on day 0 of AZD1222 vaccination. The receptor set was obtained from an adult in good health.

V is TRBV6-2 or TRBV6-3 and J is TRBJ2-1, with D possibly TRBD1 on 6 matching bases. The CDR3 has 15 residues. V was pared by 6 bases and J by 0 bases, with 12 bases between. Germline assignment: CDR1 MNHEY and CDR2 SVGEGT. This CDR3 is CASSHRDSSYNEQFF. In DNA, the CDR3 is TGTGCCAGCAGCCACAGGGATAGCTCCTACAATGAGCAGTTCTTC.

This chain uses TRBV29-1 with TRBJ1-4; 9 bases agree with TRBD1. Germline trimming cut 2 bases from V and 5 bases from J; bases unmatched to any gene: 3. CDR1 and CDR2 (germline): SQVTM, ANQGSEA. CDR3 length: 14 residues. CDR3 DNA: TGCAGCGTTGAAACCGGACAGGGGAATGAAAAACTGTTTTTT. It encodes CSVETGQGNEKLFF.

The chain is built from TRBV19 and TRBJ2-1, with D tentatively TRBD1 (6 bases). The CDR3 covers 17 residues. The V and J ends lost 3 bases and 3 bases respectively, with 18 bases between them. The V gene's germline CDR1 is LNHDA and CDR2 SQIVND (reference sequence). The CDR3 DNA reads TGTGCCAGTAGTATGAGAACGGCAGGGGCGTTCTACAATGAGCAGTTCTTC. Protein product: CASSMRTAGAFYNEQFF.

V usage is TRBV3-1 (or the pseudogene TRBV3-2) and J usage is TRBJ1-1; D is uncertain. The germline V and J ends were trimmed by 1 base and 4 bases, with 7 bases remaining between them. Germline values: CDR1 LGHDT, CDR2 YNNKEL (reference sequence). CDR3 length equals 13 residues. CDR3 nucleotide sequence: TGTGCCAGCAGCCAAGCAGGTATCACTGAAGCTTTCTTT. Translation: CASSQAGITEAFF.

V is TRBV5-6 and J is TRBJ1-5; D might be TRBD1 (5 bases). Looked up from germline, CDR1 is SGHDT and CDR2 is YYEEEE. This CDR3 has 16 residues. V was shortened by 4 bases and J by 7 bases, with 21 bases between the two germline ends. The CDR3 nucleotides read TGTGCCAGCAGCATTGGGTGGGGGGTAACGAGGCAGCCCCAGCATTTT. It encodes CASSIGWGVTRQPQHF.

The chain joins TRBV28 to TRBJ1-3; the match to TRBD1 covers 9 bases. Germline CDR1 MDHEN, CDR2 SYDVKM. V gave up 6 bases and J gave up 6 bases; unmatched junction bases: 9. The CDR3 consists of 15 residues. The CDR3 here is CASRGGTGTENTIYF. CDR3 nucleotide sequence: TGTGCCAGCAGGGGGGGGACAGGGACGGAAAACACCATATATTTT.

This clone was found once. The chain couples TRBV19 to TRBJ2-7, with D possibly TRBD1 on 6 matching bases. The CDR3 has 14 residues. The germline V gene has CDR1 LNHDA and CDR2 SQIVND (reference sequence). V shed 5 bases and J shed 2 bases, with 13 bases lying between them. CDR3 sequence (DNA): TGTGCCAGTAGTTTCTCGGACAGTACCTACGAGCAGTACTTC. Translating gives CASSFSDSTYEQYF.

The rearrangement links TRBV12-3 or TRBV12-4 to TRBJ1-5; D remains unclear. V was shortened by 3 bases and J by 3 bases, with 6 bases between the two germline ends. This CDR3 comprises 13 residues. The CDR3 sequence is CASSFGINQPQHF. The CDR3 bases are TGTGCCAGCAGTTTCGGGATCAATCAGCCCCAGCATTTT.

The chain links TRBV6-5 to TRBJ2-2, with D unresolved. CDR3 length: 13 residues. Between the trimmed V and J ends, which lost 6 bases and 3 bases, there was a span of 8 bases. Germline values: CDR1 MNHEY, CDR2 SVGAGI. The CDR3 protein is CASRVLYTGELFF. The CDR3 region has the DNA TGTGCCAGCAGGGTCCTCTACACCGGGGAGCTGTTTTTT.

The chain is built from TRBV15 and TRBJ1-5; no clear D gene. Germline CDR1 and CDR2: LNHNV and YYDKDF (reference sequence). The ends were cut back, 1 base at V and 3 bases at J, with 7 bases in the middle. This CDR3 has 14 residues. CDR3 nucleotides: TGTGCCACCAGCAGAGGACATTTCAATCAGCCCCAGCATTTT. This sequence encodes CATSRGHFNQPQHF.

V usage is TRBV28 and J usage is TRBJ1-5, with 9 bases lining up with TRBD1. Per the germline V gene, CDR1 is MDHEN and CDR2 is SYDVKM. The CDR3 covers 16 residues. Losses at the gene ends were 2 bases for V and 3 bases for J; bases not matched to a gene: 5. The CDR3 DNA reads as TGTGCCAGCAGTTTAGAGGGACAGGGTTCCAATCAGCCCCAGCATTTT. This encodes CASSLEGQGSNQPQHF.